Presented here are 13 T cell receptor beta chains from one specimen sequenced in a study of blood T cell repertoires in COVID-19. Using immunoSEQ multiplex PCR, the repertoire was profiled, and TCRdb retains in-frame clones only, with some absent. The sample has hundreds of thousands of clones; about 84% are singletons. Sequenced input: PBMCs or T cells enriched from blood (not recorded which). The receptors were sampled from a woman aged 50 to 65 who had recovered from COVID-19.

This chain links TRBV7-3 with TRBJ2-3, with 7 bases lining up with TRBD1. V shed 3 bases, J shed 5 bases, and the junction held 2 bases outside the gene matches. In germline, CDR1 is SGHTA, CDR2 FQGTGA. The CDR3 consists of 13 residues. In nucleotides, the CDR3 is TGTGCCAGCAGCTTGACAGGGCTAGATACGCAGTATTTT. Amino acids: CASSLTGLDTQYF.

The gene calls are TRBV7-9 and TRBJ1-1; 10 nucleotides line up with TRBD1. The germline gives CDR1 SEHNR, CDR2 FQNEAQ (reference sequence). Unmatched junction bases numbered 4, after V lost 0 bases and J lost 6 bases. The CDR3 has 15 residues. The CDR3 spells CASSLATGGPPEAFF. The CDR3 region has the DNA TGTGCCAGCAGCTTAGCGACAGGGGGCCCCCCTGAAGCTTTCTTT.

This rearrangement joins TRBV9 to TRBJ2-7, with 10 bases aligning to TRBD2. V gave up 0 bases and J gave up 3 bases; unmatched junction bases: 3. Germline-derived CDR1 and CDR2 are SGDLS and YYNGEE. The CDR3 runs 15 residues. CDR3 region: CASSVVAGGNYEQYF. The CDR3, as DNA: TGTGCCAGCAGCGTAGTAGCGGGAGGAAACTACGAGCAGTACTTC.

The chain employs TRBV5-1 and TRBJ2-3; 9 nucleotides line up with TRBD2. Germline CDR1 reads SGHRS; CDR2 reads YFSETQ. This CDR3 has 15 amino acids. V lost 5 bases, J lost 5 bases, and 9 bases stayed unmatched. The CDR3 DNA follows: TGCGCCAGCAGGGACCCGGGACTAGCCAGAGATACGCAGTATTTT. Protein sequence: CASRDPGLARDTQYF.

The J gene is TRBJ2-3, the V gene TRBV30; 13 nucleotides align to TRBD2. Germline CDR1 is GTSNPN and CDR2 is SVGIG (reference sequence). V gave up 3 bases and J gave up 9 bases; unmatched junction bases: 9. The CDR3 has 15 residues. CDR3 coding DNA: TGTGCCTGGAGACCAAGACTAGCGGGGGGATGGACGCAGTATTTT. Translation: CAWRPRLAGGWTQYF. The whole variable domain, filled in from reference TRBV30 and TRBJ2-3, reads SQTIHQWPATLVQPVGSPLSLECTVEGTSNPNLYWYRQAAGRGLQLLFYSVGIGQISSEVPQNLSASRPQDRQFILSSKKLLLSDSGFYLCAWRPRLAGGWTQYFGPGTRLTVL.

The genes are TRBV4-3 and TRBJ1-6; 8 bases fit TRBD1. CDR3 size: 16 residues. CDR1 and CDR2 from the germline V gene are LGHNA and YSLEER. The V and J ends lost 0 bases and 9 bases, in that order; junction bases with no gene match: 7. CDR3 loop: CASSQDRTGQSSPLHF. The DNA of the CDR3 is TGCGCCAGCAGCCAAGATCGGACAGGGCAGAGTTCACCCCTCCACTTT.

The chain is built from TRBV19 and TRBJ1-5; possible D gene TRBD1, 5 bases. The CDR3 sequence is 13 residues long. V lost 5 bases and J 7 bases, leaving 12 bases between the germline ends. Germline CDR1 LNHDA, CDR2 SQIVND (reference sequence). As DNA, the CDR3 is TGTGCCAGTAGTCCGATGACAGACCAGCCCCAGCATTTT. It codes for CASSPMTDQPQHF.

This clone showed up just a few times. The V and J genes are TRBV12-3 or TRBV12-4 and TRBJ2-7; tentative D call: TRBD1 (6 bases). Between the trimmed V and J ends, which lost 6 bases and 6 bases, there was a span of 15 bases. The CDR3 spans 13 residues. The CDR3: CASRGTQGLEQYF. CDR3 DNA sequence: TGTGCCAGCAGAGGAACTCAGGGGCTCGAGCAGTACTTC.

V and J are TRBV6-2 or TRBV6-3 and TRBJ2-1; TRBD2 aligns across 9 bases. Germline values: CDR1 MNHEY, CDR2 SVGEGT. V shed 5 bases, J shed 7 bases, and the junction held 6 bases outside the gene matches. The CDR3 has 14 residues. The CDR3 is CASSRAGGGNEQFF. In DNA form, the CDR3 reads TGTGCCAGCAGTCGAGCGGGAGGTGGTAATGAGCAGTTCTTC.

J is TRBJ2-1 and V is TRBV20-1; tentatively, D is TRBD1 (5 bases). Trimming stripped 4 bases from V and 10 bases from J, with 8 bases between. CDR1 is DFQATT and CDR2 is SNEGSKA in the germline V gene (reference sequence). The length of the CDR3 is 10 residues. CDR3 loop: CSATKGEQFF. In DNA form, the CDR3 reads TGCAGTGCTACCAAGGGGGAGCAGTTCTTC.

The chain is built from TRBV12-5 and TRBJ2-7; D gene uncertain. The CDR3 covers 13 residues. V was trimmed by 1 base and J by 3 bases, leaving 7 bases between them. The V gene's germline CDR1 is LGHNT and CDR2 FRNRAP. CDR3 sequence: CASGLGHFYEQYF. The CDR3 DNA sequence: TGTGCTAGTGGTTTGGGACATTTCTACGAGCAGTACTTC.

In its sample, this clone was seen once. The chain uses TRBV5-5 and TRBJ2-2, with no clear D. V lost 2 bases and J lost 6, with 17 bases in between. From germline, CDR1 is SGHKS and CDR2 YYEKEE (reference sequence). The CDR3 has 16 amino acids. DNA of the CDR3: TGTGCCAGCAGCTTTTCTCACTCCCGGTACTCCGGGGAGCTGTTTTTT. The encoded protein is CASSFSHSRYSGELFF.

This chain links TRBV7-9 with TRBJ2-6; D not certain. The germline V and J ends were trimmed by 5 bases and 3 bases, with 5 bases remaining between them. The germline CDR1 and CDR2 sequences are SEHNR and FQNEAQ (reference sequence). CDR3 length: 13 amino acids. The CDR3 bases are TGTGCCAGCAGCCTCCTTGGGGCCAACGTCCTGACTTTC. This gives the protein CASSLLGANVLTF.